What follows describes a single TCR beta chain. Per germline, CDR1 LGHNT and CDR2 FRNRAP. The CDR3 has 15 amino acids. The V and J ends lost 2 bases and 3 bases, in that order; junction bases with no gene match: 3. This entry is derived from a study of identical twins. TCRdb re-analysed the 5' RACE reads in MiXCR, keeping a single row per CDR3 protein. The sample holds 1.5 million or so distinct CDR3 sequences, around 33% seen once. This sequence originates from a newborn girl in good health. The V and J genes are TRBV12-5 and TRBJ2-2, with 7 bases lining up with TRBD2. Source material: cord blood. This chain's CDR3 is CASGLNGGYTGELFF. The CDR3 nucleotides read TGTGCTAGTGGTTTGAACGGGGGGTACACCGGGGAGCTGTTTTTT.